This TCR beta chain is from a study of blood T cell repertoires in COVID-19. In terms of age and location, participants ranged from about 18 to 100 years and lived in approximately 26 US areas. Each participant's cohort was designated according to participant-reported clinical history. Recovery meant two consecutive negative NP/OP PCR tests, professional clearance, or resolved symptoms. As processed by the authors: Researchers report that nucleated cell counts were estimated from reference gene primer amplification. Only in-frame clones appear in the TCRdb table, and some are missing; sequencing was by immunoSEQ multiplex PCR. V and J calls plus clone size are reproduced from that table; the DNA served to infer D and trimming. The sample holds 400,000 to 500,000 clones; roughly 88% are singletons and the top ten take approximately 2%. The germline V gene encodes CDR1 MNHEY and CDR2 SVGAGI. V dropped 2 bases and J dropped 2; count of bases not matched to a gene: 7. This CDR3 has 16 residues.

The sample consisted of PBMCs or T cells enriched from blood (not recorded which). V usage is TRBV6-5 and J usage is TRBJ1-1; 8 positions match TRBD1. The clonotype originates from a middle-aged woman who had recovered from COVID-19. This CDR3 is CASSYGRTGINTEAFF. The CDR3 nucleotides are TGTGCCAGCAGTTACGGCCGGACAGGGATAAACACTGAAGCTTTCTTT.